These 22 T cell receptor beta chains share one sample of origin, sequenced in a study of blood T cells in healthy people across ages (dated by TCRdb to 2015 to 2017). The library was produced with 5' RACE. Sequencing took place on an Illumina HiSeq 2500. The second PCR ran for roughly 7 to 12 cycles and used a J-beta primer mix along with a sample-barcoded 5' primer. TCRdb cleaned the public reads at Q25 with fastp, built clones with MiXCR and kept in-frame beta chains. Rows merge per CDR3 protein into single entries with the most common DNA and genes. This sample comprises 550,000 to 600,000 distinct CDR3 sequences, around 48% of them detected only once. The ten largest clonotypes hold around 23% of the sample. Sequencing was done on a sample of blood. The receptors here all came from a man at least 80 years old in good health.

V is TRBV29-1 and J is TRBJ2-3, with D possibly being TRBD1 or TRBD2 (5 bases each). Germline CDR1 is SQVTM and CDR2 is ANQGSEA. The CDR3 is made up of 13 amino acids. Trimming removed 5 bases from V and 2 bases from J, with 11 bases in between. The CDR3 sequence: CSVHGAATDTQYF. CDR3 in DNA: TGCAGCGTTCACGGGGCCGCCACAGATACGCAGTATTTT.

This clonotype was detected a few times. V usage is TRBV4-3 and J usage is TRBJ2-1; tentatively, D is TRBD2 (5 bases). Germline CDR1 reads LGHNA; CDR2 reads YSLEER. Trimming shortened V by 0 bases and J by 6 bases, and 9 bases separated the two germline ends. The CDR3 loop spans 14 amino acids. The DNA of the CDR3 is TGCGCCAGCAGCCAAGATAGGCGGGCCAATGAGCAGTTCTTC. It yields the protein CASSQDRRANEQFF.

This clonotype was seen repeatedly, ten times or more. The rearrangement uses TRBV12-3 or TRBV12-4 and TRBJ1-2; maybe TRBD1 (6 bases). The length of the CDR3 is 14 residues. Trimming left V 4 bases short and J 2 bases short, with 11 bases between. In DNA, the CDR3 is TGTGCCAGCAGTTATACAGGGTCCAACTATGGCTACACCTTC. Translated, it gives CASSYTGSNYGYTF.

This chain connects TRBV25-1 to TRBJ2-7, with 11 bases identical to TRBD1. This CDR3 region has 15 residues. Looked up from germline, CDR1 is MGHDK and CDR2 is SYGVNS. With 7 bases clipped from V and 5 bases from J, the junction kept 10 bases outside the gene matches. The DNA of the CDR3 is TGTGCCAGCAAGGTCTTTGGGACAGGGGGAGACGAGCAGTACTTC. Translating it yields CASKVFGTGGDEQYF.

This clonotype has a count of ten or more. This chain joins TRBV18 and TRBJ1-4; tentative D call: TRBD1 (5 bases). The CDR3 totals 12 residues. V was pared by 6 bases and J by 8 bases, with 10 bases between. Germline CDR1 KGHSH, CDR2 LQKENI. DNA for the CDR3: TGTGCCAGCTCCCAACGGGGCGAAAAACTGTTTTTT. Translating gives CASSQRGEKLFF.

This clonotype was found a few times. The chain is built from TRBV24-1 and TRBJ1-5, with 7 bases aligning to TRBD1. Germline CDR1 is KGHDR and CDR2 is SFDVKD. This CDR3 spans 11 amino acids. V lost 4 bases to trimming and J lost 15 bases; unmatched junction nucleotides: 5. CDR3 bases: TGTGCCACCAGTGAACTAGACAGGGCGCATTTT. Its protein is CATSELDRAHF.

The chain is built from TRBV7-2 and TRBJ2-4; 9 bases match TRBD1. The germline CDR1 and CDR2 sequences are SGHTA and FQGNSA. The V gene end was trimmed by 1 base and the J gene end by 8 bases; junction bases not matched to a gene: 3. The CDR3 runs 14 residues. Here the CDR3 DNA reads TGTGCCAGCAGCTTAGAGGACAGGGGATACATTCAGTACTTC. Translation: CASSLEDRGYIQYF.

The genes are TRBV6-6 and TRBJ1-5; D is uncertain. The CDR3 totals 19 residues. Germline values: CDR1 MNHNY, CDR2 SVGAGI (reference sequence). The V and J ends lost 4 bases and 0 bases respectively, with 22 bases between them. Here the CDR3 DNA reads TGTGCCAGCAGTTCCCACACGGACGGACGGATTTATAGCAATCAGCCCCAGCATTTT. It translates to CASSSHTDGRIYSNQPQHF.

This clonotype was found a few times. J is TRBJ2-7 and V is TRBV10-3; D perhaps matches TRBD1 (6 bases). The CDR3 contains 16 residues. The V end was cut by 0 bases, the J end by 0 bases, with 12 bases between. The germline V gene encodes CDR1 ENHRY and CDR2 SYGVKD. CDR3 nucleotides: TGTGCCATCAGTGAGTCTCCGGGACAAACCTCCTACGAGCAGTACTTC. It yields the protein CAISESPGQTSYEQYF.

The chain combines TRBV29-1 with TRBJ1-1; unclear D gene. CDR3 size: 10 residues. Germline loops: CDR1 SQVTM, CDR2 ANQGSEA. Deletions cut 4 bases from V and 6 bases from J, with 6 bases between. As DNA, the CDR3 is TGCAGCGTTGTTCCCTCTGAAGCTTTCTTT. This sequence encodes CSVVPSEAFF.

The CDR3 protein is CSASGGSSYNSPLHF. The CDR3 nucleotides read TGCAGTGCTAGTGGGGGTAGCTCCTATAATTCACCCCTCCACTTT. The rearrangement uses TRBV20-1 and TRBJ1-6, with a tentative D call TRBD1 (5 bases). V was pared by 3 bases and J by 0 bases, with 9 bases between. The CDR3 totals 15 residues. CDR1 and CDR2 (germline): DFQATT, SNEGSKA (reference sequence).

This clonotype showed up just once. This chain connects TRBV6-2 or TRBV6-3 to TRBJ1-2; 9 nucleotides line up with TRBD1. V lost 6 bases, J lost 7 bases, and 9 bases stayed unmatched. Per germline, CDR1 MNHEY and CDR2 SVGEGT. The CDR3 loop spans 14 amino acids. The CDR3 DNA sequence: TGTGCCAGCAGGGACGGACAGGGGAATTGTGGCTACACCTTC. Protein sequence: CASRDGQGNCGYTF.

Comments on this clonotype: At one end the junction does not follow the germline gene, possibly because of a read error. The chain combines TRBV20-1 with TRBJ2-5; 9 nucleotides match TRBD2. Germline V gives CDR1 DFQATT, CDR2 SNEGSKA (reference sequence). This CDR3 comprises 15 residues. This chain's CDR3 is CSVRPTSGDQETQYF. In DNA, the CDR3 is TGCAGTGTTAGACCGACTAGCGGAGACCAAGAGACCCAGTACTTC.

The table lists this clonotype with a few counts. This chain links TRBV12-3 or TRBV12-4 with TRBJ2-5; D remains ambiguous. V was trimmed by 3 bases and J by 3 bases, leaving 11 bases between them. This CDR3 is 14 amino acids long. Here the CDR3 reads CASSFSNSKETQYF. DNA of the CDR3: TGTGCCAGCAGTTTTTCAAACAGCAAAGAGACCCAGTACTTC.

Of note for this clonotype: The germline gene is not matched at one end of the junction; a read error may be the cause. The CDR3 region is CTSSLLGGIANTGELFF. For the CDR3, the DNA is TGCACCAGCAGCCTCCTAGGGGGCATCGCGAACACCGGGGAGCTGTTTTTT. The rearrangement links TRBV5-1 to TRBJ2-2; 7 nucleotides match TRBD1. This CDR3 is built from 17 residues. Germline V gene sequence: CDR1 SGHRS, CDR2 YFSETQ.

This clonotype was observed many times. The chain has TRBV7-3 and TRBJ1-1; no clear D. This CDR3 region has 13 residues. Trimming cost V 5 bases and J 1 base, with 8 bases left between them. CDR1 and CDR2 (germline): SGHTA, FQGTGA. CDR3 sequence reads: CASSQQPNTEAFF. CDR3 coding DNA: TGTGCCAGCAGCCAACAACCGAACACTGAAGCTTTCTTT. Supplemented by reference TRBV7-3 and TRBJ1-1, the full variable domain reads GAGVSQTPSNKVTEKGKYVELRCDPISGHTALYWYRQSLGQGPEFLIYFQGTGAADDSGLPNDRFFAVRPEGSVSTLKIQRTERGDSAVYLCASSQQPNTEAFFGQGTRLTVV.

V usage is TRBV19 and J usage is TRBJ2-1, with D possibly being TRBD2 (5 bases). Trimming removed 1 base from V and 7 bases from J, with 14 bases in between. CDR1 LNHDA and CDR2 SQIVND come from the germline V gene (reference sequence). The CDR3 loop spans 15 amino acids. The CDR3 DNA sequence: TGTGCCAGTAGTATAGGCGCAGAGGGTGGGAATGAGCAGTTCTTC. Its translation is CASSIGAEGGNEQFF. The full variable domain, completed using reference TRBV19 and TRBJ2-1, is DGGITQSPKYLFRKEGQNVTLSCEQNLNHDAMYWYRQDPGQGLRLIYYSQIVNDFQKGDIAEGYSVSREKKESFPLTVTSAQKNPTAFYLCASSIGAEGGNEQFFGPGTRLTVL.

V usage is TRBV7-2 and J usage is TRBJ2-5; D is unclear. V was shortened by 3 bases and J by 4 bases, with 24 bases between the two germline ends. The CDR3 extends over 18 amino acids. Germline V gene sequence: CDR1 SGHTA, CDR2 FQGNSA. The CDR3 nucleotides are TGTGCCAGCAGCTTGGCCCTCGGACCTAGGTCACATGGAGAGACCCAGTACTTC. As protein: CASSLALGPRSHGETQYF.

J is TRBJ2-2 and V is TRBV6-5; D is perhaps TRBD2 (6 bases). The CDR3 loop spans 14 amino acids. Germline CDR1 reads MNHEY; CDR2 reads SVGAGI. Trimming took 8 bases from V and 1 from J, leaving 11 bases between them. CDR3 nucleotide sequence: TGTGCCAGCGGGCGGGACCGGAACACCGGGGAGCTGTTTTTT. Translation: CASGRDRNTGELFF.

The V and J genes are TRBV4-1 and TRBJ2-3; D uncertain. Trimming took 3 bases from V and 1 from J, leaving 14 bases between them. CDR3 length equals 16 residues. From germline, CDR1 is MGHRA and CDR2 YSYEKL. Here the CDR3 reads CASSQTYGFGTDTQYF. CDR3 sequence (DNA): TGCGCCAGCAGCCAGACCTACGGGTTTGGCACAGATACGCAGTATTTT.

Of note for this clonotype: Because the CDR3 is missing its conserved closing phenylalanine or tryptophan, this is likely a read error. This chain connects TRBV5-8 to TRBJ2-5, with 8 bases fitting TRBD1. Germline V gives CDR1 SGHTS, CDR2 YDEGEE. The trim removed 3 bases at V and 2 bases at J, leaving 3 bases unmatched. The CDR3 extends over 14 amino acids. This CDR3 is CASSSTGGQETQYI. The CDR3 nucleotides read TGTGCCAGCAGCTCAACAGGGGGGCAAGAGACCCAGTACATC.

The rearrangement uses TRBV10-3 and TRBJ2-5; possibly TRBD1 or TRBD2 for D (7 bases each). This CDR3 contains 14 residues. CDR1 and CDR2 from the germline V gene are ENHRY and SYGVKD. The germline V and J ends were trimmed by 4 bases and 5 bases, with 14 bases remaining between them. The CDR3 DNA is TGTGCCATCAGTGCGCGACAGGGAGGGGAGACCCAGTACTTC. The encoded protein is CAISARQGGETQYF.